Each of the 26 T cell receptor beta chains below was sequenced from the same sample in a study of tumor T cells in aggressive B-cell lymphoma. TCRdb keeps only in-frame clones here, not all; method: immunoSEQ multiplex PCR. The table records about 11,000 clones, around 90% of them present only once. The sequenced sample consisted of tumor tissue. The source is an adult with diffuse large B cell lymphoma.

The chain links TRBV7-2 to TRBJ2-3, with D possibly matching TRBD2 (5 bases). Germline loops: CDR1 SGHTA, CDR2 FQGNSA. CDR3 length: 15 residues. V was cut by 5 bases and J by 4 bases, with 16 bases left in between. CDR3 bases: TGTGCCAGCAGCCTACCCGGGATTGGGGCAGATACGCAGTATTTT. Encoded protein: CASSLPGIGADTQYF.

This rearrangement joins TRBV2 to TRBJ2-2, with TRBD1 as a possible D gene (6 bases). Germline CDR1 is SNHLY and CDR2 is FYNNEI. This CDR3 is built from 13 residues. Trimming took 7 bases from V and 6 from J, leaving 12 bases between them. CDR3 DNA sequence: TGTGCCAGCAATCCATCAGGGGCCGGGGAGCTGTTTTTT. Translation: CASNPSGAGELFF.

This rearrangement joins TRBV20-1 to TRBJ2-1; TRBD1 might be the D (7 bases). The CDR3 contains 11 residues. The germline V and J ends were trimmed by 8 bases and 10 bases, with 15 bases remaining between them. Per germline, CDR1 DFQATT and CDR2 SNEGSKA (reference sequence). CDR3 in DNA: TGCAGTACAGGGGAGGTGGAAGAGCAGTTCTTC. Protein product: CSTGEVEEQFF.

This sequence joins TRBV20-1 and TRBJ1-2, with unresolved D. Trimming took 7 bases from V and 6 from J, leaving 6 bases between them. Germline V gene lookup returns CDR1 DFQATT and CDR2 SNEGSKA (reference sequence). The CDR3 loop spans 9 amino acids. DNA of the CDR3: TGCAGTGTACGGGATGGCTACACCTTC. Residues: CSVRDGYTF.

J is TRBJ2-3 and V is TRBV7-6, with 12 bases matching TRBD2. Trimming removed 3 bases from V and 4 bases from J; junction bases left unmatched: 2. Germline CDR1 and CDR2: SGHVS and FNYEAQ. The CDR3 is made up of 15 amino acids. The CDR3 nucleotides are TGTGCCAGCAGCTTGACTAGCGGGAGTTCAGATACGCAGTATTTT. Translated: CASSLTSGSSDTQYF.

The gene calls are TRBV19 and TRBJ2-7, with D possibly being TRBD1 (5 bases). Trimming removed 6 bases from V and 3 bases from J, with 12 bases in between. Germline V gene lookup returns CDR1 LNHDA and CDR2 SQIVND (reference sequence). The CDR3 is made up of 13 amino acids. The CDR3 is CASSPAGLYEQYF. The CDR3 nucleotides read TGTGCCAGTAGCCCCGCAGGGCTCTACGAGCAGTACTTC.

The chain couples TRBV6-5 to TRBJ2-7; no firm D call. There are 12 residues in the CDR3. Germline V lookup: CDR1 MNHEY, CDR2 SVGAGI. With 2 bases removed from V and 3 bases from J, the gap between germline ends came to 5 bases. CDR3 bases: TGTGCCAGCAGTTACAACAGCTACGAGCAGTACTTC. Translated, it gives CASSYNSYEQYF.

This rearrangement joins TRBV5-1 to TRBJ2-1, with 7 bases matching TRBD2. Trimming took 0 bases from V and 6 from J; bases not matched to a gene: 12. The CDR3 sequence is 17 residues long. Germline V CDR1 and CDR2: SGHRS, YFSETQ. The DNA for the CDR3 is TGCGCCAGCAGCTTGGATCCTTCGGGGGGATGGATCAATGAGCAGTTCTTC. It yields the protein CASSLDPSGGWINEQFF.

The V gene is TRBV7-9, the J gene TRBJ1-2, with 12 positions matching TRBD1. The V and J ends lost 4 bases and 7 bases, in that order; junction bases with no gene match: 7. CDR3 length: 15 residues. From germline, CDR1 is SEHNR and CDR2 FQNEAQ (reference sequence). As DNA, the CDR3 is TGTGCCAGCAGCTCCTCCGGGACAGGGGGCTTTGGCTACACCTTC. Its translation is CASSSSGTGGFGYTF.

The chain couples TRBV7-9 to TRBJ2-7; TRBD2 aligns across 7 bases. The CDR3 runs 15 residues. The junction had 4 bases not matched to a gene; V was cut back by 0 bases and J by 2 bases. Germline-derived CDR1 and CDR2 are SEHNR and FQNEAQ (reference sequence). The DNA for the CDR3 is TGTGCCAGCAGCTTAGCGGGGAGGGCCCCCTACGAGCAGTACTTC. It codes for CASSLAGRAPYEQYF.

The rearrangement links TRBV7-9 to TRBJ1-1; TRBD1 matches 8 bases. Germline V lookup: CDR1 SEHNR, CDR2 FQNEAQ (reference sequence). After removal of 7 bases from V and 3 bases from J, the junction contained 4 bases not matched to a gene. The CDR3 sequence is 13 residues long. The CDR3 reads CASKPGGHTEAFF. The CDR3 bases are TGTGCCAGCAAACCAGGGGGCCACACTGAAGCTTTCTTT.

The rearrangement joins TRBV7-2 to TRBJ2-5; the match to TRBD2 covers 11 bases. The DNA end is a closer match to TRBJ2-7, so the J assignment may be wrong. The germline V gene encodes CDR1 SGHTA and CDR2 FQGNSA. The CDR3 sequence is 18 residues long. The DNA for the CDR3 is TGTGCCAGCAGCTTAGCGTTACTAGCGGGAGACCCCGCCTACGAGCAGTACTTC. Amino acids: CASSLALLAGDPAYEQYF.

The chain carries TRBV30 and TRBJ2-3; 8 nucleotides line up with TRBD1. Losses at the gene ends were 3 bases for V and 3 bases for J; bases not matched to a gene: 5. CDR1 and CDR2 from the germline V gene are GTSNPN and SVGIG (reference sequence). The CDR3 is 14 amino acids. Here the CDR3 DNA reads TGTGCCTGGAGAGACAGGGGATTAACAGATACGCAGTATTTT. It encodes CAWRDRGLTDTQYF.

CDR3 DNA sequence: TGTGCCAGCTCTCGAACAGGGGCTAGCAATCAGCCCCAGCATTTT. Translating gives CASSRTGASNQPQHF. The chain links TRBV18 to TRBJ1-5; 7 bases are a match to TRBD1. V dropped 6 bases and J dropped 0; count of bases not matched to a gene: 5. There are 15 residues in the CDR3. The V gene's germline CDR1 is KGHSH and CDR2 LQKENI.

The rearrangement uses TRBV7-3 and TRBJ1-3, with D unclear. This CDR3 has 13 amino acids. The V gene's germline CDR1 is SGHTA and CDR2 FQGTGA. V was clipped by 4 bases and J by 4 bases, with 8 bases between them. The CDR3 region is CASSSGLGNTIYF. The CDR3 nucleotides read TGTGCCAGCAGCTCAGGACTGGGAAACACCATATATTTT. The full variable domain, with the rest looked up from reference TRBV7-3 and TRBJ1-3, is GAGVSQTPSNKVTEKGKYVELRCDPISGHTALYWYRQSLGQGPEFLIYFQGTGAADDSGLPNDRFFAVRPEGSVSTLKIQRTERGDSAVYLCASSSGLGNTIYFGEGSWLTVV.

This chain connects TRBV6-1 to TRBJ1-4, with 7 bases that match TRBD1. V trimming: 4 bases; J trimming: 4 bases; junction bases outside the gene matches: 15. The CDR3 runs 18 residues. CDR1 is MNHNS, CDR2 SASEGT, per germline. DNA for the CDR3: TGTGCCAGCAGTGGCCAACTCTGGGGACAGCCGATTAATGAAAAACTGTTTTTT. Protein product: CASSGQLWGQPINEKLFF.

The V gene is TRBV30, the J gene TRBJ1-3, with D unclear. The CDR3 contains 12 residues. Germline V gene lookup returns CDR1 GTSNPN and CDR2 SVGIG (reference sequence). V was trimmed by 0 bases and J by 7 bases, leaving 7 bases between them. The CDR3 DNA follows: TGTGCCTGGAGTGTAGGAGGCAACACCATATATTTT. It codes for CAWSVGGNTIYF. The full variable domain, rest sourced from reference TRBV30 and TRBJ1-3, is SQTIHQWPATLVQPVGSPLSLECTVEGTSNPNLYWYRQAAGRGLQLLFYSVGIGQISSEVPQNLSASRPQDRQFILSSKKLLLSDSGFYLCAWSVGGNTIYFGEGSWLTVV.

The chain recombines TRBV6-5 with TRBJ1-1; D not resolved. Germline V lookup: CDR1 MNHEY, CDR2 SVGAGI. The V end was cut by 6 bases, the J end by 0 bases, with 8 bases between. This CDR3 has 13 residues. The CDR3 nucleotides read TGTGCCAGCAGGGTGGAGGTGAACACTGAAGCTTTCTTT. It is translated as CASRVEVNTEAFF.

The chain employs TRBV10-3 and TRBJ1-2; the match to TRBD1 covers 8 bases. CDR1 is ENHRY, CDR2 SYGVKD, per germline. This CDR3 is 15 amino acids long. Trimming took 3 bases from V and 6 from J; bases not matched to a gene: 9. CDR3 nucleotide sequence: TGTGCCATCAGTGACGCAGCCGGGACAGGAGATGGCTACACCTTC. Protein sequence: CAISDAAGTGDGYTF.

The V call is TRBV5-1, the J call TRBJ2-7, with TRBD1 as a possible D gene (7 bases). This CDR3 contains 15 residues. Germline V gene lookup returns CDR1 SGHRS and CDR2 YFSETQ. V was shortened by 3 bases and J by 6 bases, with 19 bases between the two germline ends. The CDR3 DNA follows: TGCGCCAGCAGCTCGTTCAATCAGGGGGGAAGCGAGCAGTACTTC. This translates into CASSSFNQGGSEQYF.

The V gene is TRBV27, the J gene TRBJ2-7, with 8 bases that match TRBD1. Trimming removed 4 bases from V and 3 bases from J; junction bases left unmatched: 8. The CDR3 length is 15 residues. The germline V gene encodes CDR1 MNHEY and CDR2 SMNVEV (reference sequence). The CDR3 loop is CASSSRTRGLYEQYF. In DNA, the CDR3 is TGTGCCAGCAGTTCAAGGACCAGGGGGCTCTACGAGCAGTACTTC.

This chain links TRBV5-6 with TRBJ2-3; 8 nucleotides line up with TRBD2. Losses at the gene ends were 1 base for V and 5 bases for J; bases not matched to a gene: 6. The CDR3 loop spans 15 amino acids. Germline values: CDR1 SGHDT, CDR2 YYEEEE. CDR3 region: CASSLRAGGGDTQYF. The CDR3 nucleotides read TGTGCCAGCAGCTTGCGCGCGGGAGGCGGAGATACGCAGTATTTT. Drawing the rest from reference TRBV5-6 and TRBJ2-3, the complete variable domain is DAGVTQSPTHLIKTRGQQVTLRCSPKSGHDTVSWYQQALGQGPQFIFQYYEEEERQRGNFPDRFSGHQFPNYSSELNVNALLLGDSALYLCASSLRAGGGDTQYFGPGTRLTVL.

The chain combines TRBV9 with TRBJ2-5; D is perhaps TRBD1 (6 bases). The end of the DNA fits TRBJ2-7 better, so the J call may be wrong. CDR1 SGDLS and CDR2 YYNGEE come from the germline V gene. The CDR3 is made up of 14 amino acids. The CDR3 loop reads CASSVQGLLYEQYF. The CDR3 DNA reads as TGTGCCAGCAGCGTTCAGGGGCTTCTCTACGAGCAGTACTTC.

This chain joins TRBV18 and TRBJ1-5, with 12 bases fitting TRBD1. Looked up from germline, CDR1 is KGHSH and CDR2 is LQKENI. The CDR3 consists of 17 residues. The V segment lost 0 bases and the J segment 2 bases; nucleotides outside the gene matches: 2. CDR3 loop: CASSPPGTGGGNQPQHF. The CDR3 DNA is TGTGCCAGCTCACCACCCGGGACAGGGGGCGGCAATCAGCCCCAGCATTTT.

DNA for the CDR3: TGTGCCAGCAGCGTCGAGGATTTCGGGCAGTTCTTC. Its translation: CASSVEDFGQFF. The chain has TRBV6-1 and TRBJ2-1; D unclear. With 6 bases removed from V and 12 bases from J, the gap between germline ends came to 15 bases. CDR3 size: 12 residues. Looked up from germline, CDR1 is MNHNS and CDR2 is SASEGT.

The rearrangement links TRBV6-6 to TRBJ1-1; TRBD1 might be the D (5 bases). The CDR3 runs 13 residues. V was cut by 6 bases and J by 7 bases, with 15 bases left in between. From germline, CDR1 is MNHNY and CDR2 SVGAGI (reference sequence). The CDR3 DNA reads as TGTGCCAGCAGCTCACCAATTACAGGTGAAGCTTTCTTT. This encodes CASSSPITGEAFF.